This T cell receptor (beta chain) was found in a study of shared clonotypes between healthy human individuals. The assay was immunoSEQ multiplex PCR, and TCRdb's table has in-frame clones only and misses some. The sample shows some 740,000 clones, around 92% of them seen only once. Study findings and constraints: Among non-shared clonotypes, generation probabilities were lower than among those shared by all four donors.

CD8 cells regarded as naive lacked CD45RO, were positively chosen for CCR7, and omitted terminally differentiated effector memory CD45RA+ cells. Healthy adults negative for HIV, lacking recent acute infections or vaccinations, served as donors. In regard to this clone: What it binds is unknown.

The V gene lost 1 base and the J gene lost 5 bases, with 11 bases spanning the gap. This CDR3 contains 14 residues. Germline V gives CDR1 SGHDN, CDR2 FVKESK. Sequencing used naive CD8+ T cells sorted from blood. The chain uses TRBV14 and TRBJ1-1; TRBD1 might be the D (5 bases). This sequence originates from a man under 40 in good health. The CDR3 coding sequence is TGTGCCAGCAGCCAAGTGGGGGGTTGGACTGAAGCTTTCTTT. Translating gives CASSQVGGWTEAFF.